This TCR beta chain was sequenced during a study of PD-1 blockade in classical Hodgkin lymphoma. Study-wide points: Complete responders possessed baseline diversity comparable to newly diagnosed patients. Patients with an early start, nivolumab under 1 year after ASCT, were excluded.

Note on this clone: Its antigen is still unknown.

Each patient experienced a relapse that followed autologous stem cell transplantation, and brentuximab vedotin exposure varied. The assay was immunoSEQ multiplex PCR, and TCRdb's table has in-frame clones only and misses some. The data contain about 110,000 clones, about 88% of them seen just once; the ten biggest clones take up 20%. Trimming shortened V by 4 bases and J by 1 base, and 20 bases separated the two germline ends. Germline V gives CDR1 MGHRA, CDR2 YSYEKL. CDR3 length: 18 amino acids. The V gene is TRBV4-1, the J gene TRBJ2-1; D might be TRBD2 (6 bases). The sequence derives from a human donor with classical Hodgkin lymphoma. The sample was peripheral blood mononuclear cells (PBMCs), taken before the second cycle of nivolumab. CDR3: CASSPSTSGAGSYNEQFF. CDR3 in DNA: TGCGCCAGCAGCCCTTCCACCTCCGGCGCGGGGTCCTACAATGAGCAGTTCTTC.